The next 30 T cell receptor beta chains were all read from a single sample in a study of OX40 agonist ivuxolimab in advanced cancers. Profiled with immunoSEQ multiplex PCR; TCRdb holds only in-frame clones, not every one. The sample carries about 75,000 clones, 75% to 90% recorded once. The sample here was CD4+ or CD8+ T cells sorted from blood, taken in a trial of the OX40 agonist ivuxolimab. These receptor sequences come from an adult with an advanced solid tumor such as melanoma, head and neck, liver or kidney cancer.

The chain combines TRBV4-2 with TRBJ2-6; D perhaps matches TRBD2 (6 bases). Germline CDR1 LGHNA, CDR2 YNFKEQ. Trimming stripped 1 base from V and 4 bases from J, with 20 bases between. This CDR3 has 19 residues. The CDR3 DNA follows: TGTGCCAGCAGCCAAGGAGAGGGAGGTCCTTCGGGGGGGGCCAACGTCCTGACTTTC. Its protein is CASSQGEGGPSGGANVLTF.

The gene calls are TRBV28 and TRBJ1-5, with D uncertain. The CDR3 has 16 residues. Per germline, CDR1 MDHEN and CDR2 SYDVKM. The V end lost 3 bases, the J end lost 3 bases, and 15 bases lay between the germline ends. The CDR3 here is CASSFRRGTYNQPQHF. CDR3 DNA sequence: TGTGCCAGCAGTTTCCGCCGAGGAACTTACAATCAGCCCCAGCATTTT.

A few counts support this clone. The chain employs TRBV5-1 and TRBJ1-5; a possible D gene is TRBD1 (6 bases). Trimming stripped 0 bases from V and 6 bases from J, with 16 bases between. Looked up from germline, CDR1 is SGHRS and CDR2 is YFSETQ. The CDR3 covers 16 residues. CDR3 residues: CASSLEGRGAGQPQHF. The CDR3 coding sequence is TGCGCCAGCAGCTTGGAAGGCCGGGGGGCAGGTCAGCCCCAGCATTTT.

CDR3 coding DNA: TGCGCCAGCAGCCTCAACCGGGGGGATGGAGAGACCCAGTACTTC. As protein: CASSLNRGDGETQYF. This chain uses TRBV4-3 with TRBJ2-5; 7 nucleotides align to TRBD2. The germline gives CDR1 LGHNA, CDR2 YSLEER. Trimming removed 4 bases from V and 4 bases from J; junction bases left unmatched: 9. The CDR3 consists of 15 residues.

The sample holds one count of this clone. The chain employs TRBV12-5 and TRBJ2-1; 10 bases are shared with TRBD2. V lost 4 bases, J lost 4 bases, and 16 bases stayed unmatched. CDR3 length: 19 amino acids. Germline V lookup: CDR1 LGHNT, CDR2 FRNRAP. The CDR3 DNA follows: TGTGCTAGTGGTTCCCTACAGCGGGGGGGCGTTTCAGTGTACAATGAGCAGTTCTTC. Its protein product is CASGSLQRGGVSVYNEQFF.

The V and J genes are TRBV5-4 and TRBJ1-6; weak D call: TRBD1 (6 bases). The CDR3 extends over 14 amino acids. V lost 1 base and J 7 bases, leaving 9 bases between the germline ends. Germline V CDR1 and CDR2: SGHNT, YYREEE (reference sequence). The CDR3 sequence is CASSLRGVNSPLHF. In DNA form, the CDR3 reads TGTGCCAGCAGCTTGAGGGGGGTCAATTCACCCCTCCACTTT. Combining the CDR3 with reference TRBV5-4 and TRBJ1-6 gives the whole variable domain ETGVTQSPTHLIKTRGQQVTLRCSSQSGHNTVSWYQQALGQGPQFIFQYYREEENGRGNFPPRFSGLQFPNYSSELNVNALELDDSALYLCASSLRGVNSPLHFGNGTRLTVT.

V is TRBV28 and J is TRBJ1-4, with D uncertain. Germline CDR1 MDHEN, CDR2 SYDVKM. V was shortened by 7 bases and J by 6 bases, with 9 bases between the two germline ends. The CDR3 has 12 amino acids. This CDR3 is CASKRPDEKLFF. Written as DNA, the CDR3 is TGTGCCAGCAAAAGGCCGGATGAAAAACTGTTTTTT.

This chain joins TRBV6-1 and TRBJ1-1, with D uncertain. Per the germline V gene, CDR1 is MNHNS and CDR2 is SASEGT. V was shortened by 5 bases and J by 8 bases, with 12 bases between the two germline ends. The CDR3 length is 12 residues. The DNA for the CDR3 is TGTGCCAGCAGTTCTCTCGTCCCAGAAGCTTTCTTT. Protein product: CASSSLVPEAFF.

This chain links TRBV14 with TRBJ2-2; 10 nucleotides align to TRBD1. The CDR3 is 15 amino acids. CDR1 is SGHDN and CDR2 is FVKESK in the germline V gene. V dropped 6 bases and J dropped 8; count of bases not matched to a gene: 9. The DNA for the CDR3 is TGTGCCAGCAGTCTCCACCGGGACAGGGGAGGGGAGCTGTTTTTT. Protein product: CASSLHRDRGGELFF.

There are a few counts of this clone. The rearrangement links TRBV5-8 to TRBJ1-2, with unresolved D. The CDR3 runs to 13 residues. Per the germline V gene, CDR1 is SGHTS and CDR2 is YDEGEE. The germline V and J ends were trimmed by 2 bases and 1 base, with 6 bases remaining between them. CDR3 sequence: CASSFRNNYGYTF. The CDR3, as DNA: TGTGCCAGCAGCTTTCGGAATAACTATGGCTACACCTTC.

The genes are TRBV7-2 and TRBJ1-2, with 8 bases lining up with TRBD1. The germline CDR1 and CDR2 sequences are SGHTA and FQGNSA. J lost 12 bases, V lost 3 bases, and 3 bases had no gene match. CDR3 length equals 11 residues. This CDR3 reads CASSLDREHTF. The CDR3 region has the DNA TGTGCCAGCAGCTTGGACAGGGAGCACACCTTC.

The chain links TRBV9 to TRBJ1-1; D remains unclear. Germline V CDR1 and CDR2: SGDLS, YYNGEE. The CDR3 length is 14 residues. Trimming shortened V by 0 bases and J by 3 bases, and 9 bases separated the two germline ends. The CDR3 here is CASSVDPRDTEAFF. DNA for the CDR3: TGTGCCAGCAGCGTAGACCCTCGAGACACTGAAGCTTTCTTT.

The CDR3 bases are TGTGCCAGCAGTGGACAGGGGAGAAGCACCGGGGAGCTGTTTTTT. This codes for CASSGQGRSTGELFF. The chain uses TRBV2 and TRBJ2-2, with 8 bases matching TRBD1. The length of the CDR3 is 15 residues. Germline V CDR1 and CDR2: SNHLY, FYNNEI. J was trimmed by 4 bases and V by 4 bases; bases with no gene match: 5.

The chain is built from TRBV9 and TRBJ1-2; 8 nucleotides agree with TRBD1. Germline V CDR1 and CDR2: SGDLS, YYNGEE. CDR3 size: 15 residues. Germline trimming cut 3 bases from V and 4 bases from J; bases unmatched to any gene: 8. As DNA, the CDR3 is TGTGCCAGCAGCGCCCCGGGACAGGACCTCTATGGCTACACCTTC. Translating it yields CASSAPGQDLYGYTF.

The table lists this clone with a few counts. The chain joins TRBV28 to TRBJ1-2; 7 bases are a match to TRBD1. After removal of 7 bases from V and 2 bases from J, the junction contained 7 bases not matched to a gene. The CDR3 runs 14 residues. Germline loops: CDR1 MDHEN, CDR2 SYDVKM. In DNA, the CDR3 is TGTGCCAGCACCAAGGGGGCGCGCAACTATGGCTACACCTTC. It codes for CASTKGARNYGYTF.

This sequence joins TRBV5-1 and TRBJ2-1, with a tentative D call TRBD2 (5 bases). The CDR3 has 13 amino acids. CDR1 and CDR2 from the germline V gene are SGHRS and YFSETQ. V was cut by 7 bases and J by 2 bases, with 10 bases left in between. CDR3 region: CASQEDTYNEQFF. The CDR3 DNA reads as TGCGCCAGCCAGGAGGATACCTACAATGAGCAGTTCTTC.

The chain has TRBV25-1 and TRBJ2-7; D unclear. The CDR3 length is 12 residues. V lost 6 bases and J lost 2, with 8 bases in between. Germline-derived CDR1 and CDR2 are MGHDK and SYGVNS. CDR3 bases: TGTGCCAGCAGGGGTGATACCTACGAGCAGTACTTC. The encoded protein is CASRGDTYEQYF.

The chain carries TRBV6-1 and TRBJ1-2; D remains unclear. V lost 10 bases and J 8 bases, leaving 26 bases between the germline ends. CDR3 length: 15 residues. CDR1 and CDR2 (germline): MNHNS, SASEGT. This CDR3 is CAITNVKNVVSGYTF. The CDR3 region has the DNA TGTGCCATCACCAACGTCAAGAATGTGGTCTCGGGCTACACCTTC.

The chain employs TRBV21-1 and TRBJ2-3; the table's D call, TRBD2, was not checked against the DNA. TRBV21-1 is shown as a pseudogene. The CDR3 totals 21 residues. In nucleotides, the CDR3 is TGTGCCAGCAGCAAAGAGCTAGCGGGGGGACCACTACCCTTCAACACAGATACGCAGTATTTT. Translation: CASSKELAGGPLPFNTDTQYF.

The V call is TRBV7-2, the J call TRBJ1-2; D is uncertain. The CDR3 has 15 residues. The germline V gene encodes CDR1 SGHTA and CDR2 FQGNSA. Trimming stripped 5 bases from V and 4 bases from J, with 17 bases between. The chain's CDR3 is CASSLPVGETYGYTF. Written as DNA, the CDR3 is TGTGCCAGCAGCCTCCCGGTCGGGGAGACCTATGGCTACACCTTC.

The V gene is TRBV4-3, the J gene TRBJ1-5; D gene uncertain. This CDR3 is built from 14 residues. CDR1 is LGHNA, CDR2 YSLEER, per germline. V was pared by 3 bases and J by 0 bases, with 6 bases between. The CDR3 DNA reads TGCGCCAGCAGCCATACAGCTAGCAATCAGCCCCAGCATTTT. This gives the protein CASSHTASNQPQHF.

V gene TRBV4-3 combines with J gene TRBJ2-5, with 8 bases identical to TRBD1. The length of the CDR3 is 15 residues. Per germline, CDR1 LGHNA and CDR2 YSLEER. V was pared by 2 bases and J by 4 bases, with 6 bases of the junction left unmatched. The CDR3, as DNA: TGCGCCAGCAGCCAACAAACAGGGGGAGGAGAGACCCAGTACTTC. As protein: CASSQQTGGGETQYF.

The count of this clone is one. The V and J genes are TRBV6-1 and TRBJ2-3; D may be TRBD1 or TRBD2 (6 bases each). Between the trimmed V and J ends, which lost 3 bases and 2 bases, there was a span of 9 bases. Germline V lookup: CDR1 MNHNS, CDR2 SASEGT. This CDR3 region has 14 residues. CDR3 DNA: TGTGCCAGCAGTGATGGGGGGCCCACAGATACGCAGTATTTT. This gives the protein CASSDGGPTDTQYF.

V gene TRBV6-1 combines with J gene TRBJ1-2; D gene ambiguous. CDR1 MNHNS and CDR2 SASEGT come from the germline V gene. Trimming left V 4 bases short and J 6 bases short, with 12 bases between. This CDR3 contains 13 residues. The CDR3 DNA is TGTGCCAGCAGTGTTTTTCGCAGTGATGGCTACACCTTC. Amino acids: CASSVFRSDGYTF.

This chain connects TRBV11-2 to TRBJ2-5; D is ambiguous. This CDR3 spans 13 amino acids. V was shortened by 3 bases and J by 7 bases, with 12 bases between the two germline ends. CDR1 is SGHAT, CDR2 FQNNGV, per germline. The CDR3 loop is CASSFVETPTQYF. The CDR3 DNA sequence: TGTGCCAGCAGCTTTGTTGAGACTCCGACCCAGTACTTC.

The chain links TRBV6-5 to TRBJ2-7; 9 bases match TRBD1. Germline V gives CDR1 MNHEY, CDR2 SVGAGI. V lost 6 bases to trimming and J lost 6 bases; unmatched junction nucleotides: 9. The CDR3 has 14 amino acids. In DNA, the CDR3 is TGTGCCAGCAGCCCCGGGACAGGGTTACGCGAGCAGTACTTC. Protein sequence: CASSPGTGLREQYF.

The V and J genes are TRBV9 and TRBJ2-2, with 7 bases lining up with TRBD1. CDR1 and CDR2 from the germline V gene are SGDLS and YYNGEE. The ends lost 3 bases at V and 3 bases at J; junction bases unmatched: 5. The CDR3 consists of 15 residues. The CDR3 loop is CASSGTGDYTGELFF. CDR3 DNA: TGTGCCAGCAGCGGCACAGGGGATTACACCGGGGAGCTGTTTTTT. The full variable domain, completed using reference TRBV9 and TRBJ2-2, is DSGVTQTPKHLITATGQRVTLRCSPRSGDLSVYWYQQSLDQGLQFLIQYYNGEERAKGNILERFSAQQFPDLHSELNLSSLELGDSALYFCASSGTGDYTGELFFGEGSRLTVL.

This clone was seen more than once but under ten times. This CDR3 reads CASSQERGISYEQYF. The CDR3 DNA sequence: TGTGCCAGCAGCCAAGAACGGGGGATCTCCTACGAGCAGTACTTC. The rearrangement links TRBV4-2 to TRBJ2-7, with D perhaps matching TRBD2 (6 bases). Germline V gene data show CDR1 as LGHNA and CDR2 as YNFKEQ. The CDR3 loop spans 15 amino acids. V gave up 0 bases and J gave up 0 bases, with 9 bases separating them.

The chain recombines TRBV5-1 with TRBJ2-7; D possibly corresponds to TRBD2 (5 bases). From germline, CDR1 is SGHRS and CDR2 YFSETQ. The V end lost 5 bases, the J end lost 5 bases, and 11 bases lay between the germline ends. The CDR3 is made up of 12 amino acids. The CDR3 reads CASRDSGDEQYF. CDR3 sequence (DNA): TGCGCCAGCAGGGACTCAGGAGACGAGCAGTACTTC.

The chain combines TRBV11-2 with TRBJ2-5; TRBD1 matches at 8 bases. Germline trimming cut 5 bases from V and 9 bases from J; bases unmatched to any gene: 11. Germline CDR1 SGHAT, CDR2 FQNNGV. CDR3 size: 14 residues. The CDR3 here is CASSPGTGFLAQYF. CDR3 coding DNA: TGTGCCAGCAGCCCAGGGACAGGCTTTCTGGCCCAGTACTTC.